This TCR beta chain was found in a study of cytomegalovirus exposure and HLA in healthy donors. Healthy donors of bone marrow made up the group. Amplification used 60 Vbeta primers and 13 Jbeta primers. Assay used: immunoSEQ multiplex PCR; TCRdb lists only in-frame clones, some missing. The table records approximately 150,000 clones, 65% to 75% of them present only once. Germline values: CDR1 MRHNA, CDR2 SNTAGT. The CDR3 totals 12 residues. V was pared by 4 bases and J by 9 bases, with 10 bases between. This clone turned up a few times. Antigen: not known. Study-level points and caveats: Whilst most TCR sequences proved rare, a subset of public TCRs occurred across many donors. Associated with HLA alleles at 0.05 false discovery rate in a later analysis were around 17,000 TCR beta sequences. The authors assumed roughly uniform sequencing depth across donors for presence/absence analyses.

The chain joins TRBV6-4 to TRBJ2-1; TRBD2 is a possible D gene (6 bases). Sequencing was carried out using PBMCs. The sequence was collected from a human donor in good health. CDR3 residues: CASSAPGLEQFF. CDR3 bases: TGTGCCAGCAGTGCTCCGGGACTTGAGCAGTTCTTC.